The sequence of this TCR beta chain was determined in a study of blood T cells in healthy people across ages. Germline-derived CDR1 and CDR2 are MGHRA and YSYEKL. This CDR3 spans 17 amino acids. The V gene end was trimmed by 3 bases and the J gene end by 1 base; junction bases not matched to a gene: 8. Then a second PCR, running roughly 7 to 12 cycles, was carried out with a sample-barcoded 5' primer and a J-beta primer mix. TCRdb re-derived calls from the 5' RACE reads in MiXCR, one entry per CDR3 protein. This sample has 600,000 to 900,000 distinct CDR3 sequences, with roughly 25% found just once. The sample was also reused in another study, on T cells of mothers and their children.

V gene TRBV4-1 combines with J gene TRBJ2-5; TRBD2 agrees at 10 bases. The source is a boy aged 5-17 years in good health. Sequencing used blood. This CDR3 is CASSQVSSGGSQETQYF. The CDR3 DNA follows: TGCGCCAGCAGCCAGGTTTCTAGCGGGGGTTCCCAAGAGACCCAGTACTTC.